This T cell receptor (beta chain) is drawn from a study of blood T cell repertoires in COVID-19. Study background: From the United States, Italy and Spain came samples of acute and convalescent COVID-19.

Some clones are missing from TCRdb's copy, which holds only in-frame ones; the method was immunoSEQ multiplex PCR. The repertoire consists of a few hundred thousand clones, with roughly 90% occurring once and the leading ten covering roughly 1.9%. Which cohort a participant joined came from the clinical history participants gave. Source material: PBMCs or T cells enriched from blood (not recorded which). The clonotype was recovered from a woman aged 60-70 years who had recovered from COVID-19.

The CDR3 DNA follows: TGTGCCAGCACCGGAAGGGGGTCTAGCGGGAGGGACGAGCAGTTCTTC. Its protein is CASTGRGSSGRDEQFF. V and J are TRBV28 and TRBJ2-1; 12 bases line up with TRBD2. V shed 7 bases and J 10 bases; nucleotides not matched to a gene: 14. Germline V gene data show CDR1 as MDHEN and CDR2 as SYDVKM. There are 16 residues in the CDR3.